What follows is one TCR beta chain and its context. The CDR3 covers 20 residues. Trimming took off 3 bases at V and 0 bases at J, with 25 bases between the two ends. CDR1 is SGDLS, CDR2 YYNGEE, per germline. The use of a sample-barcoded 5' primer and a J-beta primer mix characterized a second PCR of roughly 7 to 11 cycles. TCRdb re-called the 5' RACE reads with MiXCR, one entry per CDR3 protein. The sample has approximately 1,700,000 distinct CDR3 sequences, roughly two fifths seen once. These data belong to a study of blood T cells in healthy people across ages. This chain connects TRBV9 to TRBJ1-3; D might be TRBD1 (6 bases). This clonotype originated in a human donor in good health. What was sequenced was blood. The CDR3 DNA reads as TGTGCCAGCAGCGCCTCTCGGGACCCAAAAGAGGGGGTCTCTGGAAACACCATATATTTT. Protein product: CASSASRDPKEGVSGNTIYF. The variable domain in full, with the rest retrieved from reference TRBV9 and TRBJ1-3, is DSGVTQTPKHLITATGQRVTLRCSPRSGDLSVYWYQQSLDQGLQFLIQYYNGEERAKGNILERFSAQQFPDLHSELNLSSLELGDSALYFCASSASRDPKEGVSGNTIYFGEGSWLTVV.